Below are 26 T cell receptor beta chains sequenced from a single sample in a study of T cells in tumors after PD-1 blockade (dated by TCRdb to about 2019). Explained via the paper, the time point label denotes: after anti-PD-1 therapy. Preparation of the library involved the immunoSEQ multiplex PCR assay. The source is immuneACCESS, and TCRdb retained only in-frame sequences with V and J called. Part of the clones is not carried over; for the studies checked, unresolved V genes explain less than half of this, and the remainder is unexplained. The table for this sample lists 15,000 or so clones; about 84% of them were counted only once. The biggest ten clones account for just under 25% of the sample. Sample: PBMCs, taken after anti-PD-1 treatment. These receptors came from a human donor with basal cell carcinoma.

The genes are TRBV6-5 and TRBJ1-1, with a tentative D call TRBD1 (5 bases). The CDR3 has 14 amino acids. CDR1 is MNHEY and CDR2 is SVGAGI in the germline V gene. Trimming left V 0 bases short and J 4 bases short, with 9 bases between. The CDR3 DNA reads TGTGCCAGCAGTTACTCTTCCGGGGGCACTGAAGCTTTCTTT. As protein: CASSYSSGGTEAFF.

The rearrangement links TRBV20-1 to TRBJ2-1; tentative D call: TRBD1 (6 bases). Trimming cost V 3 bases and J 1 base, with 22 bases left between them. The germline CDR1 and CDR2 sequences are DFQATT and SNEGSKA (reference sequence). CDR3 size: 18 residues. DNA for the CDR3: TGCAGTGCTAGTTCTTCTTCCAGGGGTTCTGGGTCCTACAATGAGCAGTTCTTC. It codes for CSASSSSRGSGSYNEQFF.

The chain joins TRBV18 to TRBJ2-1; D not resolved. V dropped 3 bases and J dropped 4 bases, with 4 bases sitting between them. Germline loops: CDR1 KGHSH, CDR2 LQKENI. The CDR3 has 12 residues. The CDR3 reads CASSPGYNEQFF. The CDR3 nucleotides are TGTGCCAGCTCACCGGGGTACAATGAGCAGTTCTTC.

V usage is TRBV6-5 and J usage is TRBJ1-5; D is undetermined. The CDR3 is made up of 14 amino acids. The V gene lost 6 bases and the J gene lost 3 bases, with 12 bases spanning the gap. Per germline, CDR1 MNHEY and CDR2 SVGAGI. CDR3 protein: CASSQGGPNQPQHF. For the CDR3, the DNA is TGTGCCAGCAGCCAAGGAGGTCCCAATCAGCCCCAGCATTTT.

The rearrangement joins TRBV6-5 to TRBJ2-7, with 9 bases identical to TRBD1. The CDR3 is made up of 15 amino acids. Germline trimming cut 6 bases from V and 4 bases from J; bases unmatched to any gene: 10. Germline CDR1 reads MNHEY; CDR2 reads SVGAGI. The CDR3 DNA follows: TGTGCCAGCAGACCGGGACAGGGCCGAGGGTACGAGCAGTACTTC. This codes for CASRPGQGRGYEQYF.

The gene calls are TRBV5-5 and TRBJ1-1; no clear D. The CDR3 extends over 14 amino acids. V was pared by 5 bases and J by 3 bases, with 14 bases between. Germline lookup yields CDR1 SGHKS and CDR2 YYEKEE (reference sequence). The CDR3, as DNA: TGTGCCAGCAGTCTGACACCAAGGGACACTGAAGCTTTCTTT. Protein: CASSLTPRDTEAFF.

The chain's CDR3 is CASSPRQINEKLFF. Written as DNA, the CDR3 is TGTGCCAGCAGTCCAAGACAGATTAATGAAAAACTGTTTTTT. V is TRBV6-5 and J is TRBJ1-4; a possible D gene is TRBD1 (5 bases). The CDR3 is 14 amino acids. V lost 5 bases to trimming and J lost 4 bases, with 11 bases between them. CDR1 and CDR2 (germline): MNHEY, SVGAGI.

The chain has TRBV5-1 and TRBJ1-4, with 7 bases that match TRBD1. Looked up from germline, CDR1 is SGHRS and CDR2 is YFSETQ. The junction had 22 bases not matched to a gene; V was cut back by 7 bases and J by 4 bases. There are 19 residues in the CDR3. This CDR3 is CASSPTGRDRPRNNEKLFF. As DNA, the CDR3 is TGCGCCAGCTCACCAACCGGAAGGGACAGACCAAGAAATAATGAAAAACTGTTTTTT.

About this clone itself: Within the sample, other DNA sequences also encode this same CDR3. The V and J genes are TRBV5-4 and TRBJ2-2, with 11 nucleotides matching TRBD2. Germline-derived CDR1 and CDR2 are SGHNT and YYREEE (reference sequence). This CDR3 has 16 residues. Losses at the gene ends were 4 bases for V and 0 bases for J; bases not matched to a gene: 2. The CDR3 reads CASSPLAGANTGELFF. CDR3 DNA: TGTGCCAGCAGCCCACTAGCGGGAGCGAACACCGGGGAGCTGTTTTTT.

The chain recombines TRBV24-1 with TRBJ2-5; D is perhaps TRBD2 (6 bases). The CDR3 covers 14 residues. V lost 8 bases to trimming and J lost 2 bases, with 14 bases between them. Germline V CDR1 and CDR2: KGHDR, SFDVKD. This chain's CDR3 is CATTTTGEQETQYF. In DNA form, the CDR3 reads TGTGCCACCACGACAACGGGGGAACAAGAGACCCAGTACTTC.

V usage is TRBV24-1 and J usage is TRBJ1-5, with TRBD1 matching over 12 bases. The germline CDR1 and CDR2 sequences are KGHDR and SFDVKD. The CDR3 has 18 amino acids. V dropped 3 bases and J dropped 0; count of bases not matched to a gene: 5. The CDR3 here is CATSDGTGGASSNQPQHF. CDR3 DNA sequence: TGTGCCACCAGTGATGGGACAGGGGGCGCTTCTAGCAATCAGCCCCAGCATTTT.

This chain joins TRBV20-1 and TRBJ2-1, with 14 bases fitting TRBD2. Per germline, CDR1 DFQATT and CDR2 SNEGSKA (reference sequence). This CDR3 has 19 amino acids. Unmatched junction bases numbered 17, after V lost 3 bases and J lost 7 bases. The DNA of the CDR3 is TGCAGTGCTAGTGGGGGTGGACTAGCGGGAGGCCCCACCCGGAATGAGCAGTTCTTC. Its protein product is CSASGGGLAGGPTRNEQFF.

The chain employs TRBV7-2 and TRBJ2-7; 7 bases fit TRBD2. V shed 2 bases, J shed 2 bases, and the junction held 6 bases outside the gene matches. The CDR3 has 15 residues. CDR1 is SGHTA and CDR2 is FQGNSA in the germline V gene. The CDR3 nucleotides read TGTGCCAGCAGCTTAAGGGCTAGCGGAACCTACGAGCAGTACTTC. It encodes CASSLRASGTYEQYF.

The rearrangement uses TRBV7-9 and TRBJ1-1; D not certain. Trimming shortened V by 2 bases and J by 1 base, and 8 bases separated the two germline ends. From germline, CDR1 is SEHNR and CDR2 FQNEAQ (reference sequence). This CDR3 is 14 amino acids long. CDR3 sequence: CASSLPEKNTEAFF. The CDR3 DNA reads as TGTGCCAGCAGCTTACCGGAAAAGAACACTGAAGCTTTCTTT.

V and J are TRBV3-1 (or the pseudogene TRBV3-2) and TRBJ2-3; D uncertain. This CDR3 is built from 13 residues. With 2 bases removed from V and 3 bases from J, the gap between germline ends came to 6 bases. In germline, CDR1 is LGHDT, CDR2 YNNKEL (reference sequence). The chain's CDR3 is CASSQTRTDTQYF. The CDR3 region has the DNA TGTGCCAGCAGCCAAACAAGGACAGATACGCAGTATTTT.

The table lists this clone with a few counts. The chain links TRBV28 to TRBJ1-5, with TRBD1 as a possible D gene (6 bases). The CDR3 totals 14 residues. CDR1 MDHEN and CDR2 SYDVKM come from the germline V gene. Trimming left V 6 bases short and J 3 bases short, with 12 bases between. The CDR3 region is CASSPGGSNQPQHF. In DNA form, the CDR3 reads TGTGCCAGCAGCCCCGGGGGCTCCAATCAGCCCCAGCATTTT.

The V gene is TRBV9, the J gene TRBJ1-6; D is perhaps TRBD1 (5 bases). Germline values: CDR1 SGDLS, CDR2 YYNGEE. The CDR3 consists of 15 residues. Trimming took 3 bases from V and 7 from J, leaving 14 bases between them. This CDR3 is CASSERGGVNSPLHF. For the CDR3, the DNA is TGTGCCAGCAGCGAACGTGGGGGAGTGAATTCACCCCTCCACTTT.

The chain couples TRBV5-1 to TRBJ2-3, with D possibly TRBD1 on 5 matching bases. V shed 0 bases and J shed 0 bases, with 11 bases lying between them. This CDR3 contains 16 residues. Germline V gene lookup returns CDR1 SGHRS and CDR2 YFSETQ. The CDR3 bases are TGCGCCAGCAGCTTGGCACAGGACCCTAGCACAGATACGCAGTATTTT. Translated, it gives CASSLAQDPSTDTQYF.

The V call is TRBV10-3, the J call TRBJ2-3; perhaps TRBD2 as D (6 bases). The CDR3 has 15 amino acids. In germline, CDR1 is ENHRY, CDR2 SYGVKD. V lost 0 bases to trimming and J lost 4 bases, with 11 bases between them. CDR3 coding DNA: TGTGCCATCAGTGAGTCCCGCGGGGAGGCAGATACGCAGTATTTT. Translating it yields CAISESRGEADTQYF.

This clone was recorded a few times. This chain links TRBV4-1 with TRBJ2-3, with 10 bases that match TRBD2. This CDR3 comprises 18 residues. With 1 base clipped from V and 1 base from J, the junction kept 8 bases outside the gene matches. From germline, CDR1 is MGHRA and CDR2 YSYEKL. In DNA, the CDR3 is TGCGCCAGCAGCCAAGTTTTTAGCGGGGGGTTCCGCACAGATACGCAGTATTTT. Its protein product is CASSQVFSGGFRTDTQYF.

The J gene is TRBJ1-3, the V gene TRBV2; D not certain. V lost 5 bases and J lost 0, with 14 bases in between. CDR3 length equals 16 residues. Germline V lookup: CDR1 SNHLY, CDR2 FYNNEI. CDR3 bases: TGTGCCAGCAGTCCGAATGGACGGGGCTCTGGAAACACCATATATTTT. Translated: CASSPNGRGSGNTIYF. The full variable domain, its missing parts supplied by reference TRBV2 and TRBJ1-3, is EPEVTQTPSHQVTQMGQEVILRCVPISNHLYFYWYRQILGQKVEFLVSFYNNEISEKSEIFDDQFSVERPDGSNFTLKIRSTKLEDSAMYFCASSPNGRGSGNTIYFGEGSWLTVV.

V gene TRBV5-4 combines with J gene TRBJ1-2; 9 bases are a match to TRBD1. This CDR3 is built from 15 residues. V was pared by 4 bases and J by 6 bases, with 10 bases of the junction left unmatched. In germline, CDR1 is SGHNT, CDR2 YYREEE (reference sequence). CDR3 protein: CASSSKQGAENGYTF. The CDR3 DNA reads TGTGCCAGCAGCAGTAAACAGGGGGCGGAAAATGGCTACACCTTC.

A word on this clone: One end of the junction fails to match germline, which may point to a read error. The rearrangement uses TRBV5-5 and TRBJ2-1; TRBD1 matches at 9 bases. Germline values: CDR1 SGHKS, CDR2 YYEKEE (reference sequence). The CDR3 runs to 14 residues. The CDR3 nucleotides read TGTGCCAGCAGCCCGGGACAGGGTTACAGTGAGCAGTTCTTC. The encoded protein is CASSPGQGYSEQFF.

The chain recombines TRBV12-3 or TRBV12-4 with TRBJ2-1; no reliable D call. The CDR3 is 11 amino acids. Trimming took off 7 bases at V and 9 bases at J, with 10 bases between the two ends. CDR3 sequence (DNA): TGTGCCAGCACCCTTAGCTCTGAGCAGTTCTTC. Translating gives CASTLSSEQFF.

CDR3 sequence reads: CASSADGLSTDTQYF. The CDR3 bases are TGTGCCAGCAGTGCGGACGGATTAAGCACAGATACGCAGTATTTT. This chain joins TRBV7-9 and TRBJ2-3; D is ambiguous. The CDR3 totals 15 residues. Germline V CDR1 and CDR2: SEHNR, FQNEAQ (reference sequence). The V and J ends lost 6 bases and 0 bases respectively, with 13 bases between them.

This clone showed up just a few times. The rearrangement links TRBV10-3 to TRBJ2-2; D is unresolved. This CDR3 is 12 amino acids long. The ends were cut back, 5 bases at V and 3 bases at J, with 4 bases in the middle. Germline lookup yields CDR1 ENHRY and CDR2 SYGVKD. The CDR3 nucleotides are TGTGCCATCAGTACCTACACCGGGGAGCTGTTTTTT. Translated, it gives CAISTYTGELFF.